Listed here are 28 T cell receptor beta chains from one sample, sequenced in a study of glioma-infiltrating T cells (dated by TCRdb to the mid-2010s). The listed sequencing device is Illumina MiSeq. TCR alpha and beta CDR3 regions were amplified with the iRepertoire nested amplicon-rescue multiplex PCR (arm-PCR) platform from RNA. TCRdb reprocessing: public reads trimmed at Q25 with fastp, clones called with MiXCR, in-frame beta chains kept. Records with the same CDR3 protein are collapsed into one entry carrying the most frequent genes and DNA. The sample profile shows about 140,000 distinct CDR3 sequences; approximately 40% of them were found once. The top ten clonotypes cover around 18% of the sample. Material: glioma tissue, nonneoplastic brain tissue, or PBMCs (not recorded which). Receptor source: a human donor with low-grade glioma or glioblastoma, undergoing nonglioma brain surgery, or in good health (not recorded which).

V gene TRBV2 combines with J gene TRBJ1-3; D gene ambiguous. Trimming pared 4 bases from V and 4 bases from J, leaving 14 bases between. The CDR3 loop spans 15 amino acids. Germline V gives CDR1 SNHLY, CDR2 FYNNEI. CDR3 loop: CASSGLAAIGNTIYF. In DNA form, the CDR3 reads TGTGCCAGCAGTGGGCTCGCGGCGATAGGAAACACCATATATTTT.

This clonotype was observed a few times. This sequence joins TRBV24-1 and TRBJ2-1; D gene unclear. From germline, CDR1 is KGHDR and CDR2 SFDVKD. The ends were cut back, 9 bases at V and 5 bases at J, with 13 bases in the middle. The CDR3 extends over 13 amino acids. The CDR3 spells CATGNQKDNEQFF. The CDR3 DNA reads TGTGCCACCGGTAACCAGAAGGACAATGAGCAGTTCTTC.

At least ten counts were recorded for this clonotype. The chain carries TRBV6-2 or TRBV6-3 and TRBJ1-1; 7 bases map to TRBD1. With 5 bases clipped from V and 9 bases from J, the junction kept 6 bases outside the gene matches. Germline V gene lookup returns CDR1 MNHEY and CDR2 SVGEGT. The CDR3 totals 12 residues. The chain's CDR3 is CASSKQDRQAFF. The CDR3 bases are TGTGCCAGCAGTAAACAGGACAGGCAAGCTTTCTTT.

Written as DNA, the CDR3 is TGCGCCAGCAGCTTGCTGGGGGGCGAAACTGAAGCTTTCTTT. It yields the protein CASSLLGGETEAFF. J is TRBJ1-1 and V is TRBV5-1, with TRBD1 as a possible D gene (6 bases). The V gene lost 1 base and the J gene lost 5 bases, with 12 bases spanning the gap. The CDR3 is made up of 14 amino acids. CDR1 is SGHRS, CDR2 YFSETQ, per germline. Looking up the rest from reference TRBV5-1 and TRBJ1-1 gives the full variable domain: KAGVTQTPRYLIKTRGQQVTLSCSPISGHRSVSWYQQTPGQGLQFLFEYFSETQRNKGNFPGRFSGRQFSNSRSEMNVSTLELGDSALYLCASSLLGGETEAFFGQGTRLTVV.

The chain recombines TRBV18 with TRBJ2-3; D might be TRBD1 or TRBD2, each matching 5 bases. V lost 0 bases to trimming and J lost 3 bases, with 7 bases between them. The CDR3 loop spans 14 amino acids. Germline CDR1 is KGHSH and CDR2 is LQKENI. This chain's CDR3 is CASSPPGETDTQYF. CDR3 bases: TGTGCCAGCTCACCACCAGGGGAGACAGATACGCAGTATTTT.

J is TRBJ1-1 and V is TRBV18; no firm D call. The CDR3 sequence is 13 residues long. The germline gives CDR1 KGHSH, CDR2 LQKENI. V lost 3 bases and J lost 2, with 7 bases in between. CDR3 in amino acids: CASSPGTNTEAFF. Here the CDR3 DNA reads TGTGCCAGCTCACCGGGAACCAACACTGAAGCTTTCTTT.

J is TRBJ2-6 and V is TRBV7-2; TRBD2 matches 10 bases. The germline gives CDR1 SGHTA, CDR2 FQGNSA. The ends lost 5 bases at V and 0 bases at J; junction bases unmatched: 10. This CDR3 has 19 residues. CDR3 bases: TGTGCCAGCAGCACCAGGACTAGCGGTATATCCTCTGGGGCCAACGTCCTGACTTTC. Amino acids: CASSTRTSGISSGANVLTF.

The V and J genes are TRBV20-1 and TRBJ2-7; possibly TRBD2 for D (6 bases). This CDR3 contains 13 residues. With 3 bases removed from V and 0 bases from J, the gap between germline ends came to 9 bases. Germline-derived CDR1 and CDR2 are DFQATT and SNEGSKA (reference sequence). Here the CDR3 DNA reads TGCAGTGCTAGCCGGGACTCCTCCTACGAGCAGTACTTC. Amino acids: CSASRDSSYEQYF.

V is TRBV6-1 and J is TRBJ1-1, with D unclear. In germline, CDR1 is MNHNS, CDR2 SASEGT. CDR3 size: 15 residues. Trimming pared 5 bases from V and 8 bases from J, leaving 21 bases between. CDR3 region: CASSPPVGVLGEAFF. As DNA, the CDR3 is TGTGCCAGCAGTCCCCCCGTTGGGGTTCTGGGGGAAGCTTTCTTT.

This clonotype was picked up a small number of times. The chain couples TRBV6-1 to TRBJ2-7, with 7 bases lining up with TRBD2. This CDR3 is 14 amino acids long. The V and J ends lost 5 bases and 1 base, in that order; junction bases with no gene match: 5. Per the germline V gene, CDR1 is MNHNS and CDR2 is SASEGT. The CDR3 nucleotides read TGTGCCAGCAGTCCGGCCGGGGGGTCCTACGAGCAGTACTTC. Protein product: CASSPAGGSYEQYF.

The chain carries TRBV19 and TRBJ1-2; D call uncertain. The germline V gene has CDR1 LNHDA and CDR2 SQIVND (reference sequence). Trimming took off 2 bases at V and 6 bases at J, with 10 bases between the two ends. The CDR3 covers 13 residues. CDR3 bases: TGTGCCAGTAGTATAAGACGGACTGATGGCTACACCTTC. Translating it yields CASSIRRTDGYTF.

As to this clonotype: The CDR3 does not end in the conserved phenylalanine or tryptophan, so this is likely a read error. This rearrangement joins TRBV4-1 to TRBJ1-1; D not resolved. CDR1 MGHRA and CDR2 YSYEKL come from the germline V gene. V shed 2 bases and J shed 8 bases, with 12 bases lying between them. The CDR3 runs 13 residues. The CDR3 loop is CASSQTSGGEAFS. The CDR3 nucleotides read TGCGCCAGCAGCCAAACTTCTGGCGGCGAAGCTTTCTCT.

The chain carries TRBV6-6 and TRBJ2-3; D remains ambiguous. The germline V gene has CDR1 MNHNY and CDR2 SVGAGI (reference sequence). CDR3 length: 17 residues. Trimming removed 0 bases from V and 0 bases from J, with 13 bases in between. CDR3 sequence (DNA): TGTGCCAGCAGTTACTCTGGGGTCGGGCCTAGCACAGATACGCAGTATTTT. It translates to CASSYSGVGPSTDTQYF.

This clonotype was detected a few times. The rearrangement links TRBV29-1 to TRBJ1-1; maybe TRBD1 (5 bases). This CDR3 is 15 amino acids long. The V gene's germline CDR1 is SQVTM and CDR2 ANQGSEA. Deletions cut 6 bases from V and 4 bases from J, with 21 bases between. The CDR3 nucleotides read TGCAGCGTGCCGGGACCTAAGAGGGCCCCCACTGAAGCTTTCTTT. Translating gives CSVPGPKRAPTEAFF.

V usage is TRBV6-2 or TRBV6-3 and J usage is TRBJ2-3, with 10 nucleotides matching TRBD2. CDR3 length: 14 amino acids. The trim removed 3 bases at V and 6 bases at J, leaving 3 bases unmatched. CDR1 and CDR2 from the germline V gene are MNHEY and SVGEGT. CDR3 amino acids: CASSYTSGIDTQYF. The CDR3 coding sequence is TGTGCCAGCAGTTATACTAGCGGGATTGATACGCAGTATTTT.

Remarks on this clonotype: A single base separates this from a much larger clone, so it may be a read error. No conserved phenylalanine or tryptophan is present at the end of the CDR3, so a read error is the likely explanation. The CDR3: CSARDPSNPSYEQYL. The CDR3 bases are TGCAGTGCTAGAGATCCCAGCAATCCCTCCTACGAGCAGTACTTA. J is TRBJ2-7 and V is TRBV20-1, with D uncertain. V was shortened by 0 bases and J by 0 bases, with 12 bases between the two germline ends. The V gene's germline CDR1 is DFQATT and CDR2 SNEGSKA (reference sequence). CDR3 length equals 15 residues.

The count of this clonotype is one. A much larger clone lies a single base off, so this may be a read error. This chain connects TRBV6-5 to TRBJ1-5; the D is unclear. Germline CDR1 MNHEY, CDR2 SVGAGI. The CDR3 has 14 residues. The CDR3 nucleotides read TGTGCCAGAAGTTTAGGGCGGTACAATCAGCCCCAGCATTTT. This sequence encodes CARSLGRYNQPQHF.

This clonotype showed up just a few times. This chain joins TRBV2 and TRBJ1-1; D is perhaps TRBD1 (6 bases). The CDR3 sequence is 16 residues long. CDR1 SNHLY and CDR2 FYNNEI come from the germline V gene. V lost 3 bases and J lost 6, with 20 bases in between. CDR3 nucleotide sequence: TGTGCCAGCAGTGAGAGGGGGGGTGAGTCGAATTCTGAAGCTTTCTTT. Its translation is CASSERGGESNSEAFF.

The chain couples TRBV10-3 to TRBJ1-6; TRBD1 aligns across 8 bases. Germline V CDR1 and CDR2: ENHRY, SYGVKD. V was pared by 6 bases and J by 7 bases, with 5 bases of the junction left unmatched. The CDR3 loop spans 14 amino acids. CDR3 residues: CAIRLTGENSPLHF. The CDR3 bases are TGTGCCATCAGACTGACAGGGGAGAATTCACCCCTCCACTTT.

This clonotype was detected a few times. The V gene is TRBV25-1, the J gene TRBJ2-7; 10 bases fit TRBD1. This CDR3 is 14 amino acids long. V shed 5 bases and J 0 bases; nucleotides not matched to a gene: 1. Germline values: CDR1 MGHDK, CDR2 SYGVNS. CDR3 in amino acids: CASSRTGGSYEQYF. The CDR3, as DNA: TGTGCCAGCAGTCGGACAGGGGGCTCCTACGAGCAGTACTTC.

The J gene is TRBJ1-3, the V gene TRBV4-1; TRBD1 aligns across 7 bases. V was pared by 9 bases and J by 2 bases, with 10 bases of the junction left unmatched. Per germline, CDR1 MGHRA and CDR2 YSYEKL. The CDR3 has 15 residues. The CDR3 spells CASRETGLTGNTIYF. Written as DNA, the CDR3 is TGCGCCAGTAGAGAGACAGGGCTTACTGGAAACACCATATATTTT.

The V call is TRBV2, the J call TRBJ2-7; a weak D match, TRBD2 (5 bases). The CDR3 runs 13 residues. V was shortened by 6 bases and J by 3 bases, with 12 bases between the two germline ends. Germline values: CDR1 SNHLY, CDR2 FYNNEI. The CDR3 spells CASRMVGGYEQYF. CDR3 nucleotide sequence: TGTGCCAGCAGAATGGTTGGAGGCTACGAGCAGTACTTC.

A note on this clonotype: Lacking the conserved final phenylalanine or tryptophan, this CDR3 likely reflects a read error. CDR3 loop: CASSYGQRQYL. The CDR3 DNA reads TGTGCCAGCAGTTACGGGCAACGGCAGTATTTG. The gene calls are TRBV6-6 and TRBJ2-3; D call uncertain. Germline V gives CDR1 MNHNY, CDR2 SVGAGI (reference sequence). The CDR3 is 11 residues long. The V end was cut by 2 bases, the J end by 11 bases, with 8 bases between.

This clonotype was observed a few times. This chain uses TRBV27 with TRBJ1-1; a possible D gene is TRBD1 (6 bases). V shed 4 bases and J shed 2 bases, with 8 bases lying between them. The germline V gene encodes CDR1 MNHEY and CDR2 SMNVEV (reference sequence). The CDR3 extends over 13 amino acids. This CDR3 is CASSSRGNTEAFF. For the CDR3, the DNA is TGTGCCAGCAGTTCCAGGGGAAACACTGAAGCTTTCTTT.

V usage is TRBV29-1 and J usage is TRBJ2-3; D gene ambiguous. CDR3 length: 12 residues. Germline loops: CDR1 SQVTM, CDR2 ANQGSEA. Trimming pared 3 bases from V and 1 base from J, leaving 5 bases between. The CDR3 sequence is CSVDLGTDTQYF. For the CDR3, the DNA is TGCAGCGTTGACCTTGGCACAGATACGCAGTATTTT.

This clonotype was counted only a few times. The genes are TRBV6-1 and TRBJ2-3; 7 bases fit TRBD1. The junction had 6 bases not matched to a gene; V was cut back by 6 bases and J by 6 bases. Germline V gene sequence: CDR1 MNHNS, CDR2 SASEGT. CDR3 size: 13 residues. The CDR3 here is CASRSGQEDTQYF. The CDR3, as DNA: TGTGCCAGCAGATCAGGACAGGAGGATACGCAGTATTTT.

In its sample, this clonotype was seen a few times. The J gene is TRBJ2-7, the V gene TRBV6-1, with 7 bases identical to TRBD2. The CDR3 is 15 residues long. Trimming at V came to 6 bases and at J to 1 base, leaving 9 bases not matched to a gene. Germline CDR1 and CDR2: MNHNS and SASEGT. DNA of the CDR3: TGTGCCAGCAGCCGCGGGGGTCCCCCTTCCTACGAGCAGTACTTC. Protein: CASSRGGPPSYEQYF.

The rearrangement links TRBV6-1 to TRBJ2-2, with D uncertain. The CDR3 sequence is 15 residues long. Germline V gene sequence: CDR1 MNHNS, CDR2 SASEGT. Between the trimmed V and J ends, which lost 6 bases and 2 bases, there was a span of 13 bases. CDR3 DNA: TGTGCCAGCAGGATAACAGAGTCAAACACCGGGGAGCTGTTTTTT. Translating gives CASRITESNTGELFF.